Each of the 21 T cell receptor beta chains below was sequenced from the same sample in a study of blood T cells in healthy people across ages. A J-beta primer mix and a sample-barcoded 5' primer were used in a second PCR of roughly 7 to 12 cycles. MiXCR, run by TCRdb on the 5' RACE reads, gives a single entry per CDR3 protein. This table holds 700,000 or so distinct CDR3 sequences, 40% to 45% found once. The specimen sequenced was blood. These receptors all come from an elderly man in good health.

The table lists this clonotype with a few counts. Just one base apart from a much larger clone, this may be a read error. The V call is TRBV29-1, the J call TRBJ2-7, with D possibly being TRBD2 (5 bases). CDR3 length: 11 amino acids. Trimming pared 7 bases from V and 2 bases from J, leaving 9 bases between. The germline V gene encodes CDR1 SQVTM and CDR2 ANQGSEA. The CDR3 DNA follows: TGCAGCGGGGTCGGGGCCTACGAGCAGTACTTC. Translating it yields CSGVGAYEQYF.

This clonotype was observed a handful of times. This chain links TRBV9 with TRBJ1-1; D unclear. The V and J ends lost 4 bases and 1 base respectively, with 17 bases between them. CDR1 and CDR2 (germline): SGDLS, YYNGEE. There are 16 residues in the CDR3. CDR3 loop: CASSPLVADSNTEAFF. In nucleotides, the CDR3 is TGTGCCAGCAGCCCACTAGTTGCGGACTCGAACACTGAAGCTTTCTTT.

In its sample, this clonotype was seen a few times. CDR3 protein: CSVVGIGQGGDEQYF. CDR3 sequence (DNA): TGCAGCGTTGTGGGAATCGGACAGGGGGGAGACGAGCAGTACTTC. The gene calls are TRBV29-1 and TRBJ2-7, with 10 bases matching TRBD1. Germline CDR1 and CDR2: SQVTM and ANQGSEA. CDR3 length: 15 amino acids. V trimming: 4 bases; J trimming: 5 bases; junction bases outside the gene matches: 11.

V usage is TRBV28 and J usage is TRBJ2-7, with TRBD1 matching over 7 bases. With V trimmed by 6 bases and J by 3 bases, 8 bases remained unmatched. Looked up from germline, CDR1 is MDHEN and CDR2 is SYDVKM. The CDR3 covers 14 residues. As DNA, the CDR3 is TGTGCCAGCAGAACGGACAGGAAAGGCTACGAGCAGTACTTC. This encodes CASRTDRKGYEQYF.

This clonotype has only a few counts. V is TRBV7-2 and J is TRBJ2-4, with TRBD2 identical over 9 bases. The length of the CDR3 is 14 residues. Trimming cost V 2 bases and J 13 bases; bases outside gene matches: 9. The germline V gene has CDR1 SGHTA and CDR2 FQGNSA. DNA for the CDR3: TGTGCCAGCAGCTTACCGACTAGCGGAGCTGAGCAGTACTTC. Encoded protein: CASSLPTSGAEQYF.

The chain uses TRBV7-3 and TRBJ2-7; D may correspond to TRBD1 or TRBD2 (6 bases each). Judging by the DNA end, TRBJ2-5 fits better; the J call may be wrong. The CDR3 spans 15 residues. Germline loops: CDR1 SGHTA, CDR2 FQGTGA. In DNA, the CDR3 is TGTGCCAGCAGCTTAATCGGGGGCCTACAAGAGACCCAGTACTTC. As protein: CASSLIGGLQETQYF.

This clonotype has only a few counts. The chain carries TRBV11-2 and TRBJ2-3, with 11 bases fitting TRBD2. The V gene end was trimmed by 4 bases and the J gene end by 5 bases; junction bases not matched to a gene: 8. Germline CDR1 and CDR2: SGHAT and FQNNGV. The length of the CDR3 is 16 residues. The CDR3 region has the DNA TGTGCCAGCAGCTCGCCACTAGCGGGAGTGGGAGATACGCAGTATTTT. It translates to CASSSPLAGVGDTQYF.

The CDR3 DNA sequence: TGTGCCACCAGCAGAGAGGGGAGGACAGGGTCCTCTAACTATGGCTACACCTTC. It encodes CATSREGRTGSSNYGYTF. This sequence joins TRBV15 and TRBJ1-2; 8 bases fit TRBD1. Trimming took 0 bases from V and 0 from J; bases not matched to a gene: 9. Per germline, CDR1 LNHNV and CDR2 YYDKDF (reference sequence). The CDR3 consists of 18 residues.

The rearrangement links TRBV20-1 to TRBJ2-7; D ambiguous. CDR1 and CDR2 (germline): DFQATT, SNEGSKA (reference sequence). Trimming stripped 6 bases from V and 7 bases from J, with 22 bases between. This CDR3 contains 14 residues. CDR3 loop: CSAATLDPFNEQYF. In DNA form, the CDR3 reads TGCAGTGCGGCAACTCTAGATCCTTTTAATGAGCAGTACTTC.

This clonotype has only a few counts. CDR3 region: CASFPTGSTNYGYTF. As DNA, the CDR3 is TGTGCCAGTTTCCCAACAGGATCTACTAACTATGGCTACACCTTC. The V gene is TRBV11-2, the J gene TRBJ1-2; possibly TRBD1 for D (5 bases). The CDR3 covers 15 residues. Trimming removed 9 bases from V and 0 bases from J, with 17 bases in between. Germline CDR1 SGHAT, CDR2 FQNNGV.

This clonotype was detected many times. This rearrangement joins TRBV29-1 to TRBJ2-5; a weak D match, TRBD2 (5 bases). The V gene lost 6 bases and the J gene lost 2 bases, with 13 bases spanning the gap. CDR1 is SQVTM, CDR2 ANQGSEA, per germline. The CDR3 has 13 amino acids. CDR3 DNA sequence: TGCAGCGTCGTGGACTGGAGACAAGAGACCCAGTACTTC. It encodes CSVVDWRQETQYF.

This chain links TRBV2 with TRBJ2-1, with D unresolved. The CDR3 sequence is 13 residues long. V dropped 4 bases and J dropped 4 bases, with 8 bases sitting between them. Per the germline V gene, CDR1 is SNHLY and CDR2 is FYNNEI. CDR3 sequence: CASSAAPYNEQFF. CDR3 bases: TGTGCCAGCAGTGCAGCCCCTTACAATGAGCAGTTCTTC.

This clonotype came up a few times. The chain is built from TRBV6-6 and TRBJ2-7, with D perhaps matching TRBD2 (6 bases). The CDR3 length is 14 residues. Germline CDR1 MNHNY, CDR2 SVGAGI (reference sequence). Trimming removed 2 bases at V and 5 bases at J, with 13 bases between. In DNA, the CDR3 is TGTGCCAGCAGTTACGGGACTCACATTGACGAGCAGTACTTC. The encoded protein is CASSYGTHIDEQYF.

In its sample, this clonotype was seen a few times. The rearrangement uses TRBV5-6 and TRBJ2-5; 14 bases map to TRBD2. Per the germline V gene, CDR1 is SGHDT and CDR2 is YYEEEE. V shed 4 bases, J shed 5 bases, and the junction held 7 bases outside the gene matches. There are 16 residues in the CDR3. CDR3 sequence reads: CASSGKGLAGVETQYF. DNA for the CDR3: TGTGCCAGCAGCGGAAAGGGACTAGCGGGGGTTGAGACCCAGTACTTC. Full variable domain (missing parts from reference TRBV5-6 and TRBJ2-5): DAGVTQSPTHLIKTRGQQVTLRCSPKSGHDTVSWYQQALGQGPQFIFQYYEEEERQRGNFPDRFSGHQFPNYSSELNVNALLLGDSALYLCASSGKGLAGVETQYFGPGTRLLVL.

The chain combines TRBV4-1 with TRBJ1-1; a weak D match, TRBD1 (6 bases). Trimming took 2 bases from V and 2 from J, leaving 15 bases between them. CDR1 is MGHRA and CDR2 is YSYEKL in the germline V gene. There are 16 residues in the CDR3. CDR3 sequence (DNA): TGCGCCAGCAGCCAAAGGGGTAGGGGGGGTAACACTGAAGCTTTCTTT. It is translated as CASSQRGRGGNTEAFF.

The V gene is TRBV9, the J gene TRBJ2-2, with 8 nucleotides matching TRBD1. The CDR3 contains 15 residues. Trimming cost V 5 bases and J 2 bases; bases outside gene matches: 5. CDR1 and CDR2 (germline): SGDLS, YYNGEE. CDR3 nucleotide sequence: TGTGCCAGCAGACCCGGACAGGGTAACACCGGGGAGCTGTTTTTT. Its protein is CASRPGQGNTGELFF. Full variable domain (rest looked up from reference TRBV9 and TRBJ2-2): DSGVTQTPKHLITATGQRVTLRCSPRSGDLSVYWYQQSLDQGLQFLIQYYNGEERAKGNILERFSAQQFPDLHSELNLSSLELGDSALYFCASRPGQGNTGELFFGEGSRLTVL.

This chain connects TRBV20-1 to TRBJ2-6; 7 bases are a match to TRBD2. The CDR3 consists of 16 residues. Germline loops: CDR1 DFQATT, CDR2 SNEGSKA (reference sequence). V shed 6 bases and J 2 bases; nucleotides not matched to a gene: 10. CDR3 in DNA: TGCAGTGCAGCGGGGCGGGGATCGACTGGGGCCAACGTCCTGACTTTC. Amino acids: CSAAGRGSTGANVLTF.

The chain recombines TRBV7-3 with TRBJ2-3; D is unresolved. The germline CDR1 and CDR2 sequences are SGHTA and FQGTGA. The CDR3 is made up of 14 amino acids. Trimming removed 6 bases from V and 2 bases from J, with 12 bases in between. The CDR3 nucleotides read TGTGCCAGCAGTCAACGTGATCCCACAGATACGCAGTATTTT. It encodes CASSQRDPTDTQYF.

This clonotype was observed a few times. The CDR3 here is CSARDPSGTSGAQETQYF. Written as DNA, the CDR3 is TGCAGTGCTAGAGACCCGTCCGGGACTAGCGGGGCCCAAGAGACCCAGTACTTC. V is TRBV20-1 and J is TRBJ2-5, with 13 positions matching TRBD2. From germline, CDR1 is DFQATT and CDR2 SNEGSKA (reference sequence). This CDR3 region has 18 residues. Unmatched junction bases numbered 8, after V lost 0 bases and J lost 1 base.

This clonotype was counted between two and nine times. The J gene is TRBJ2-7, the V gene TRBV6-2 or TRBV6-3; 8 nucleotides agree with TRBD1. This CDR3 has 15 amino acids. CDR1 is MNHEY and CDR2 is SVGEGT in the germline V gene. V lost 4 bases, J lost 3 bases, and 8 bases stayed unmatched. The CDR3 DNA reads TGTGCCAGCAGTTCATTGGGACAGGTAGTCTACGAGCAGTACTTC. This translates into CASSSLGQVVYEQYF.

The rearrangement links TRBV20-1 to TRBJ2-5; D ambiguous. The J call is in doubt because the DNA end fits TRBJ2-7 better. CDR1 and CDR2 (germline): DFQATT, SNEGSKA (reference sequence). The CDR3 has 15 amino acids. The CDR3 region is CSARNPLDTTYEQYF. The CDR3 DNA is TGCAGTGCTAGAAATCCCCTCGACACTACCTACGAGCAGTACTTC.